Listed here are 6 T cell receptor beta chains from one sample, sequenced in a study of blood T cell repertoires in COVID-19 (dated by TCRdb to 2020 to 2022). The library was prepared using the immunoSEQ multiplex PCR assay. TCRdb took over this immuneACCESS table, retaining in-frame rearrangements with V and J assigned. Such tables are incomplete; in checked studies, under half of the missing clones stem from an unresolved V gene, and the remainder is unexplained. For this sample there are 43,000 or so clones; 90% to 95% appear just once. The ten largest clones represent 4.5% to 7% of the sample. Sequenced material: peripheral blood. These receptors came from a human donor in a cohort sampled during active COVID-19.

This clone was detected only once. The chain carries TRBV11-3 and TRBJ1-2; 8 bases are a match to TRBD1. CDR3 length: 15 residues. V lost 4 bases and J lost 6; bases outside the gene matches: 10. Germline CDR1 is SGHNT and CDR2 is YENEEA. In DNA form, the CDR3 reads TGTGCCAGCAGCTGTATTCTCCCAGGGGGCCATGGCTACACCTTC. Protein product: CASSCILPGGHGYTF.

This clone occurred a few times. The chain recombines TRBV4-1 with TRBJ1-5, with TRBD1 matching over 7 bases. Germline V lookup: CDR1 MGHRA, CDR2 YSYEKL. The CDR3 sequence is 14 residues long. J gave up 2 bases and V 4 bases, and 2 bases lay outside the gene matches. The CDR3 region has the DNA TGCGCCAGCAGCCGAGGACAGGGCAATCAGCCCCAGCATTTT. Amino acids: CASSRGQGNQPQHF.

This chain joins TRBV7-3 and TRBJ2-1, with 11 bases lining up with TRBD2. The germline V gene has CDR1 SGHTA and CDR2 FQGTGA. The CDR3 runs to 16 residues. After removal of 5 bases from V and 4 bases from J, the junction contained 7 bases not matched to a gene. The CDR3 nucleotides are TGTGCCAGCAGCCCACTAGCGGGAGATGGGTACAATGAGCAGTTCTTC. This gives the protein CASSPLAGDGYNEQFF.

Worth noting for this clone: The sample holds other DNA sequences that translate to the same CDR3. This sequence joins TRBV10-3 and TRBJ2-5; possibly TRBD1 for D (5 bases). The CDR3 runs 14 residues. V was clipped by 0 bases and J by 3 bases, with 8 bases between them. CDR1 is ENHRY and CDR2 is SYGVKD in the germline V gene. The CDR3: CAISESNRKETQYF. The CDR3 DNA reads TGTGCCATCAGTGAGTCGAACAGGAAAGAGACCCAGTACTTC.

This chain connects TRBV5-1 to TRBJ1-1; 10 positions agree with TRBD1. The CDR3 totals 16 residues. From germline, CDR1 is SGHRS and CDR2 YFSETQ. V was clipped by 4 bases and J by 4 bases; unmatched bases: 10. CDR3 residues: CASSGGQGSGSTEAFF. As DNA, the CDR3 is TGCGCCAGCAGCGGGGGACAGGGGAGTGGGTCCACTGAAGCTTTCTTT. Variable domain in full (rest from reference TRBV5-1 and TRBJ1-1): KAGVTQTPRYLIKTRGQQVTLSCSPISGHRSVSWYQQTPGQGLQFLFEYFSETQRNKGNFPGRFSGRQFSNSRSEMNVSTLELGDSALYLCASSGGQGSGSTEAFFGQGTRLTVV.

V is TRBV5-8 and J is TRBJ2-5; perhaps TRBD2 as D (5 bases). From germline, CDR1 is SGHTS and CDR2 YDEGEE. CDR3 length: 15 residues. V dropped 2 bases and J dropped 1 base, with 12 bases sitting between them. The CDR3, as DNA: TGTGCCAGCAGCTTAGGACGGGGAATCCAAGAGACCCAGTACTTC. Protein sequence: CASSLGRGIQETQYF.